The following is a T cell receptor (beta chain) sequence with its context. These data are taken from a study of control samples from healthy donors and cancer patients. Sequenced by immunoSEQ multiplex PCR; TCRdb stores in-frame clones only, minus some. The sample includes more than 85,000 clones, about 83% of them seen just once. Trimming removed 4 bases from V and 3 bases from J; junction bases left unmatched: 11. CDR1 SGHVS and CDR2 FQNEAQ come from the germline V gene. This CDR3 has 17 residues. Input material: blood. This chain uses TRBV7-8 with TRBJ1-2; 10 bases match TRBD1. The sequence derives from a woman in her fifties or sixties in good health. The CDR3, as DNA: TGTGCCAGCAGCTATCCGGGACAGGGGAGGCTGGACTATGGCTACACCTTC. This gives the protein CASSYPGQGRLDYGYTF.